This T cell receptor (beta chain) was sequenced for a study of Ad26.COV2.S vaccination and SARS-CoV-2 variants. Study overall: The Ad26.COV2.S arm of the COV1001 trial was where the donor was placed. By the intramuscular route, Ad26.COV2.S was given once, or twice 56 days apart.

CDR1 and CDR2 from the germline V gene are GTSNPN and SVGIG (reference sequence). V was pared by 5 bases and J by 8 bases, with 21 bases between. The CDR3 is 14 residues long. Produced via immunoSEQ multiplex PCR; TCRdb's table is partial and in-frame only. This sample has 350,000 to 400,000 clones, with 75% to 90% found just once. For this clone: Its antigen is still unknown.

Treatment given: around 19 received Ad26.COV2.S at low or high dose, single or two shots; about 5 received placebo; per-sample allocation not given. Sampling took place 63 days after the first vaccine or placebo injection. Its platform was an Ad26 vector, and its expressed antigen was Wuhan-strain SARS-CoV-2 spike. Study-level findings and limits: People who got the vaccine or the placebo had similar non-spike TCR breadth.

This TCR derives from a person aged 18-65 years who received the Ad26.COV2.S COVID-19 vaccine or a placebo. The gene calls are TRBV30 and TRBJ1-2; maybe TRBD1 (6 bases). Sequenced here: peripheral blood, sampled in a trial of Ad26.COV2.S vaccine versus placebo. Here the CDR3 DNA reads TGTGCCTGGGGGTACCCAGGGGAGGGATGGGGCTACACCTTC. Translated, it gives CAWGYPGEGWGYTF.